This T cell receptor (beta chain) was sequenced in a study of CD8+ T cells in alopecia areata (dated by TCRdb to the late 2010s). About the study as a whole: The treated patients, all with moderate-to-severe alopecia areata, were enrolled in an open-label pilot trial of oral tofacitinib given at 5 to 10 mg twice daily. Patients stayed on tofacitinib for 6 to 18 months and then had 6 months of follow-up off drug so that delayed response and recurrence could be assessed. To study T cell clonal expansion in alopecia areata, the researchers applied high-throughput TCRbeta sequencing to both the C3H/HeJ mouse model and human patients. On the human side, TCRbeta sequencing was run on scalp tissue and on sorted CD4+ and CD8+ peripheral blood T cells from healthy controls and from alopecia areata patients with either patchy or totalis/universalis disease. Patients on tofacitinib were biopsied at baseline and after 4 and 24 weeks of treatment, and several of the patients also had a later scalp biopsy. Scalp clonality was compared across normal scalp (n=4), patchy alopecia areata scalp (n=8), and alopecia totalis/universalis scalp (n=8). The RNA source kit depended on sample type: the PAXgene miRNA kit for fixed scalp, the miRNeasy kit for PBMCs, and the RNeasy kit for mouse skin. Amplification of TCRbeta CDR3 regions was done by immunoSEQ multiplex PCR using 35 Vbeta forward primers and 13 Jbeta reverse primers. Broad study findings and their caveats: Shared TCR sequences between patients were less evident than in mice, which may be partly attributable to HLA diversity in the patient population. Higher clonality and more expanded CD8+ clones were observed in lesional scalp than in normal scalp, particularly in alopecia totalis/universalis, a finding suggestive of antigenic drive. Unlike mouse skin, where gammadelta T cells dominate, normal human skin contains resident alphabeta T cells that get sequenced too, which complicates analysis of the scalp TCR repertoire.

The time point label, as the study defines it: baseline before oral tofacitinib. Peripheral blood and lesional scalp punch biopsies were obtained from patients with alopecia areata. After PBMCs were isolated by density centrifugation and stained for CD3, CD4 and CD8, a FACSAria was used to sort CD4+ and CD8+ T cells. This clone was seen a few times. Its antigen is still unknown. No qualities accompany the bases; no much larger clone lies one base away. Taken from cysteine to phenylalanine, the CDR3 has 16 residues. Left in the record is the CDR3 DNA by itself, 48 bases read in frame from the first base. Trimming costs V 2 bases and J 5 bases, and their ends lie 18 bases apart. Reading the germline V gene gives CDR1 LGHNA and CDR2 YNFKEQ. To prepare the library, the immunoSEQ multiplex PCR assay was applied. To provide template for TCR sequencing, every sample had RNA extracted and reverse transcribed into cDNA. SuperScript III was used for first-strand cDNA synthesis, primed with a 2:1 mix of oligo-dT and random hexamers. A synthetic immune receptor repertoire was used to gauge amplification bias, and whatever bias remained was removed computationally. As for the original processing: Raw reads were preprocessed to remove errors, and CDR3 was defined according to IMGT conventions as the region from the conserved cysteine to phenylalanine. To get clonality, Shannon entropy was normalized by log2 of the number of productive unique TCRs and the result was subtracted from 1. CD4 or CD8 identity of scalp clones was inferred by cross-referencing scalp TCRbeta sequences with sorted blood CD4 and CD8 repertoires. TCRdb re-hosts the immuneACCESS table, in-frame sequences only. Its copies lack some clones; in the studies checked, an unresolved V gene accounts for under half of them, and the cause for the rest is not known. V, J and clone size reflect that table, while D and trimming were determined from the DNA. In all, the sample holds 140,000 to 150,000 clones, and approximately 51% of those were seen once. The ten largest clones add up to approximately 0.99% of the sample.

The clonotype originates from a human donor with alopecia areata. The sample in question was CD4+ T cells sorted from blood, obtained at week 0. The rearranged segments are TRBV4-2 and TRBJ1-2, and possibly TRBD1, on 6 matching bases. The base sequence is TGTGCCAGCAGCCAAAAAGCACAGGGAAGCCTGTATGGCTACACCTTC. This sequence encodes CASSQKAQGSLYGYTF.